The 31 T cell receptor beta chains given below trace back to one sample, sequenced in a study of cytomegalovirus exposure and HLA in healthy donors. The PCR had 60 Vbeta and 13 Jbeta primers. Assay used: immunoSEQ multiplex PCR; TCRdb lists only in-frame clones, some missing. There are 95,000 to 150,000 clones in the sample; 55% to 75% occur only once, and about 7.9% lies in the top ten. Sample: PBMCs. The receptors shown here come from a woman in her forties in good health and CMV-seropositive.

The chain uses TRBV7-8 and TRBJ1-4; TRBD1 matches 9 bases. J lost 11 bases, V lost 5 bases, and 3 bases had no gene match. The CDR3 has 12 amino acids. Germline CDR1 SGHVS, CDR2 FQNEAQ. The CDR3 DNA follows: TGTGCCAGCAGCCCCGACAGGGGGAAACTGTTTTTT. It codes for CASSPDRGKLFF.

This clone occurred a few times. The rearrangement links TRBV18 to TRBJ1-6; possible D gene TRBD1, 5 bases. This CDR3 is 16 amino acids long. The V and J ends lost 3 bases and 9 bases respectively, with 18 bases between them. CDR1 and CDR2 from the germline V gene are KGHSH and LQKENI. In DNA, the CDR3 is TGTGCCAGCTCACCCCAAAGTCAGGGCTCGTCTTCACCCCTCCACTTT. This encodes CASSPQSQGSSSPLHF.

The chain is built from TRBV4-3 and TRBJ2-7; D gene ambiguous. V lost 0 bases to trimming and J lost 0 bases, with 9 bases between them. The CDR3 is made up of 15 amino acids. Germline V gene lookup returns CDR1 LGHNA and CDR2 YSLEER. The CDR3 coding sequence is TGCGCCAGCAGCCAAGAGGCCCGATTCTCCTACGAGCAGTACTTC. Its translation: CASSQEARFSYEQYF.

The table lists this clone with a few counts. This rearrangement joins TRBV4-1 to TRBJ2-1, with a possible D match to TRBD1 (5 bases). Germline V gene data show CDR1 as MGHRA and CDR2 as YSYEKL. Between the trimmed V and J ends, which lost 4 bases and 0 bases, there was a span of 10 bases. CDR3 size: 15 residues. CDR3 sequence (DNA): TGCGCCAGCAGCCGGGCTGACAGCTCCTACAATGAGCAGTTCTTC. Protein product: CASSRADSSYNEQFF.

The V gene is TRBV6-5, the J gene TRBJ1-5, with 9 bases fitting TRBD1. The germline gives CDR1 MNHEY, CDR2 SVGAGI. The CDR3 is 13 amino acids. With 6 bases clipped from V and 4 bases from J, the junction kept 1 base outside the gene matches. CDR3 coding DNA: TGTGCCAGCAGAGGACAGGGGAATCAGCCCCAGCATTTT. Translating it yields CASRGQGNQPQHF.

V usage is TRBV6-5 and J usage is TRBJ2-7, with 10 bases aligning to TRBD1. Looked up from germline, CDR1 is MNHEY and CDR2 is SVGAGI. V shed 10 bases, J shed 3 bases, and the junction held 9 bases outside the gene matches. The CDR3 is 14 residues long. CDR3 loop: CATTARDRGYEQYF. The CDR3 bases are TGTGCCACCACAGCCCGGGACAGGGGCTACGAGCAGTACTTC.

A single count supports this clone. The rearrangement uses TRBV6-5 and TRBJ1-3, with 7 bases fitting TRBD1. The germline V gene encodes CDR1 MNHEY and CDR2 SVGAGI. The CDR3 spans 15 residues. V trimming: 3 bases; J trimming: 2 bases; junction bases outside the gene matches: 4. The CDR3, as DNA: TGTGCCAGCAGTTATGAGAGGGGGCCTGGAAACACCATATATTTT. Translation: CASSYERGPGNTIYF.

This clone has only one observation. CDR3 nucleotide sequence: TGTGCCAGCAGCGAGACAGGCGTCTCTGGAAACACCATATATTTT. Translating it yields CASSETGVSGNTIYF. The gene calls are TRBV2 and TRBJ1-3, with a possible D match to TRBD1 (6 bases). This CDR3 contains 15 residues. V lost 6 bases to trimming and J lost 0 bases, with 12 bases between them. Germline CDR1 SNHLY, CDR2 FYNNEI. The full variable domain, in which reference TRBV2 and TRBJ1-3 provide the parts outside the CDR3, is EPEVTQTPSHQVTQMGQEVILRCVPISNHLYFYWYRQILGQKVEFLVSFYNNEISEKSEIFDDQFSVERPDGSNFTLKIRSTKLEDSAMYFCASSETGVSGNTIYFGEGSWLTVV.

The V call is TRBV6-5, the J call TRBJ2-7; perhaps TRBD1 as D (5 bases). The germline gives CDR1 MNHEY, CDR2 SVGAGI. V was shortened by 0 bases and J by 2 bases, with 14 bases between the two germline ends. CDR3 length: 16 residues. The DNA for the CDR3 is TGTGCCAGCAGTTACTCAGGGGCAGGGCTTACCTACGAGCAGTACTTC. Translating it yields CASSYSGAGLTYEQYF.

V and J are TRBV19 and TRBJ1-2; 7 nucleotides align to TRBD1. J was trimmed by 7 bases and V by 3 bases; bases with no gene match: 8. The V gene's germline CDR1 is LNHDA and CDR2 SQIVND (reference sequence). The CDR3 covers 14 residues. The CDR3: CASSIQGGYTGYTF. Written as DNA, the CDR3 is TGTGCCAGTAGTATTCAGGGGGGATATACTGGCTACACCTTC. Using reference TRBV19 and TRBJ1-2 for the parts outside the CDR3, the full variable domain is DGGITQSPKYLFRKEGQNVTLSCEQNLNHDAMYWYRQDPGQGLRLIYYSQIVNDFQKGDIAEGYSVSREKKESFPLTVTSAQKNPTAFYLCASSIQGGYTGYTFGSGTRLTVV.

The chain combines TRBV7-2 with TRBJ1-5; D unresolved. V lost 6 bases, J lost 1 base, and 13 bases lay in between. The germline V gene has CDR1 SGHTA and CDR2 FQGNSA. The CDR3 contains 15 residues. CDR3 in amino acids: CASSQTGLSNQPQHF. The CDR3 nucleotides are TGTGCCAGCAGTCAGACGGGGTTGAGCAATCAGCCCCAGCATTTT.

J is TRBJ1-2 and V is TRBV4-1; D is possibly TRBD1 (6 bases). V was cut by 1 base and J by 7 bases, with 13 bases left in between. The V gene's germline CDR1 is MGHRA and CDR2 YSYEKL. CDR3 length: 14 residues. The CDR3 protein is CASSQGPGDGGYTF. CDR3 coding DNA: TGCGCCAGCAGCCAAGGACCAGGGGATGGTGGCTACACCTTC.

The chain recombines TRBV5-1 with TRBJ1-5; the D is unclear. The CDR3 covers 14 residues. The germline V and J ends were trimmed by 2 bases and 2 bases, with 8 bases remaining between them. Germline V gives CDR1 SGHRS, CDR2 YFSETQ. The chain's CDR3 is CASSFRGGNQPQHF. CDR3 in DNA: TGCGCCAGCAGCTTTAGAGGTGGCAATCAGCCCCAGCATTTT.

J is TRBJ1-4 and V is TRBV20-1, with a tentative D call TRBD1 (6 bases). This CDR3 comprises 10 residues. Germline lookup yields CDR1 DFQATT and CDR2 SNEGSKA (reference sequence). V was clipped by 5 bases and J by 13 bases, with 11 bases between them. This CDR3 reads CSAQGTRLFF. CDR3 nucleotides: TGCAGTGCTCAGGGGACAAGACTGTTTTTT.

The chain is built from TRBV4-1 and TRBJ2-7; D unresolved. This CDR3 comprises 14 residues. Germline V lookup: CDR1 MGHRA, CDR2 YSYEKL. V lost 1 base and J lost 9, with 16 bases in between. The CDR3 DNA is TGCGCCAGCAGCCAAGGAGGCGGTGGAGTGGGGCAGTACTTC. As protein: CASSQGGGGVGQYF.

The V call is TRBV7-2, the J call TRBJ1-2; the D gene is possibly TRBD1 (6 bases). This CDR3 is 12 amino acids long. Looked up from germline, CDR1 is SGHTA and CDR2 is FQGNSA. V was pared by 4 bases and J by 12 bases, with 15 bases between. CDR3 amino acids: CASSSGVLGNTF. DNA for the CDR3: TGTGCCAGCAGCTCAGGGGTTTTGGGAAACACCTTC.

The CDR3 spells CASSSLDTGELFF. The CDR3 bases are TGTGCCAGCAGCTCCCTTGACACCGGGGAGCTGTTTTTT. This chain links TRBV7-9 with TRBJ2-2; no clear D gene. CDR1 SEHNR and CDR2 FQNEAQ come from the germline V gene (reference sequence). V lost 4 bases, J lost 3 bases, and 6 bases lay in between. The CDR3 spans 13 residues. Full variable domain (remainder filled in from reference TRBV7-9 and TRBJ2-2): DTGVSQNPRHKITKRGQNVTFRCDPISEHNRLYWYRQTLGQGPEFLTYFQNEAQLEKSRLLSDRFSAERPKGSFSTLEIQRTEQGDSAMYLCASSSLDTGELFFGEGSRLTVL.

This chain connects TRBV6-1 to TRBJ1-6; the match to TRBD1 covers 7 bases. This CDR3 comprises 14 residues. The germline V gene has CDR1 MNHNS and CDR2 SASEGT. V trimming: 6 bases; J trimming: 7 bases; junction bases outside the gene matches: 6. The CDR3 here is CASSEGQSNSPLHF. CDR3 DNA sequence: TGTGCCAGCAGCGAGGGACAGTCAAATTCACCCCTCCACTTT.

The CDR3 DNA follows: TGTGCCAGCAGGGATGACAGGGCTAACTATGGCTACACCTTC. It yields the protein CASRDDRANYGYTF. This chain joins TRBV6-1 and TRBJ1-2, with 7 bases matching TRBD1. CDR3 length: 14 amino acids. The V and J ends lost 6 bases and 0 bases, in that order; junction bases with no gene match: 4. The germline V gene has CDR1 MNHNS and CDR2 SASEGT.

The chain joins TRBV6-5 to TRBJ2-7; possible D gene TRBD2, 6 bases. The length of the CDR3 is 16 residues. The V end was cut by 4 bases, the J end by 3 bases, with 19 bases between. CDR1 is MNHEY, CDR2 SVGAGI, per germline. CDR3 in amino acids: CASSSRGTESGYEQYF. The CDR3 DNA is TGTGCCAGCAGTTCCCGGGGGACGGAGTCCGGCTACGAGCAGTACTTC.

This clone was observed a few times. This chain uses TRBV7-2 with TRBJ1-1; D not certain. The length of the CDR3 is 14 residues. From germline, CDR1 is SGHTA and CDR2 FQGNSA. V shed 4 bases and J shed 1 base, with 10 bases lying between them. In DNA, the CDR3 is TGTGCCAGCAGCTCGCCGGGGAAGAACACTGAAGCTTTCTTT. Translation: CASSSPGKNTEAFF.

This clone was counted a few times. This chain joins TRBV19 and TRBJ1-1; 8 bases agree with TRBD1. Germline assignment: CDR1 LNHDA and CDR2 SQIVND (reference sequence). The CDR3 runs 11 residues. Trimming at V came to 8 bases and at J to 9 bases, leaving 5 bases not matched to a gene. CDR3 sequence: CASDGQGKAFF. CDR3 nucleotides: TGTGCCAGTGATGGACAGGGAAAAGCTTTCTTT.

Written as DNA, the CDR3 is TGTGCCAGCAGTTATAGCTGCGGTGGAAACACCATATATTTT. This sequence encodes CASSYSCGGNTIYF. The chain employs TRBV11-3 and TRBJ1-3; D remains ambiguous. V dropped 6 bases and J dropped 3 bases, with 12 bases sitting between them. The CDR3 length is 14 residues. The germline CDR1 and CDR2 sequences are SGHNT and YENEEA.

The chain joins TRBV7-9 to TRBJ2-2; D is undetermined. Between the trimmed V and J ends, which lost 1 base and 7 bases, there was a span of 7 bases. CDR1 is SEHNR and CDR2 is FQNEAQ in the germline V gene (reference sequence). CDR3 length: 13 amino acids. Here the CDR3 DNA reads TGTGCCAGCAGCTTAGTGGGCGACGGGGAGCTGTTTTTT. This encodes CASSLVGDGELFF.

The chain employs TRBV7-8 and TRBJ1-3, with 7 bases fitting TRBD1. Germline CDR1 reads SGHVS; CDR2 reads FQNEAQ. This CDR3 spans 17 amino acids. V lost 5 bases, J lost 4 bases, and 14 bases stayed unmatched. CDR3 in amino acids: CASSPAARGQLGNTIYF. Here the CDR3 DNA reads TGTGCCAGCAGCCCGGCCGCCCGGGGACAGCTAGGAAACACCATATATTTT.

This clone was detected a few times. The chain recombines TRBV7-2 with TRBJ2-7; D might be TRBD1 (6 bases). The CDR3 is 15 residues long. V was shortened by 5 bases and J by 5 bases, with 19 bases between the two germline ends. The germline V gene has CDR1 SGHTA and CDR2 FQGNSA. This CDR3 is CASSRRTDALNEQYF. In DNA form, the CDR3 reads TGTGCCAGCAGCCGAAGGACAGACGCTTTGAACGAGCAGTACTTC.

The CDR3 protein is CSVLGQVTDTQYF. For the CDR3, the DNA is TGCAGCGTTCTGGGACAAGTCACAGATACGCAGTATTTT. The chain couples TRBV29-1 to TRBJ2-3; maybe TRBD1 (6 bases). Trimming removed 5 bases from V and 2 bases from J, with 11 bases in between. The CDR3 sequence is 13 residues long. The germline V gene has CDR1 SQVTM and CDR2 ANQGSEA.

The rearrangement joins TRBV6-6 to TRBJ1-1; no firm D call. The germline gives CDR1 MNHNY, CDR2 SVGAGI (reference sequence). The CDR3 consists of 13 residues. V lost 4 bases and J lost 5, with 11 bases in between. Written as DNA, the CDR3 is TGTGCCAGCAGTTTATCAGAGGGAACTGAAGCTTTCTTT. It is translated as CASSLSEGTEAFF.

The chain carries TRBV7-2 and TRBJ2-7, with D tentatively TRBD1 (6 bases). The ends were cut back, 0 bases at V and 4 bases at J, with 10 bases in the middle. CDR1 SGHTA and CDR2 FQGNSA come from the germline V gene. CDR3 length: 14 residues. CDR3 sequence (DNA): TGTGCCAGCAGCTTAGCCCCTACAGGGTACGAGCAGTACTTC. This encodes CASSLAPTGYEQYF.

The J gene is TRBJ1-5, the V gene TRBV19; D not resolved. Trimming left V 5 bases short and J 4 bases short, with 12 bases between. The germline V gene encodes CDR1 LNHDA and CDR2 SQIVND (reference sequence). CDR3 size: 14 residues. The CDR3 region is CASSALPVNQPQHF. The DNA for the CDR3 is TGTGCCAGTAGTGCCCTACCGGTTAATCAGCCCCAGCATTTT.

This clone was seen a single time. This chain joins TRBV6-6 and TRBJ1-1, with D unresolved. Deletions cut 2 bases from V and 5 bases from J, with 9 bases between. CDR3 length: 13 amino acids. Germline assignment: CDR1 MNHNY and CDR2 SVGAGI (reference sequence). CDR3 sequence reads: CASSYDPGTEAFF. The CDR3 nucleotides read TGTGCCAGCAGTTACGACCCCGGGACTGAAGCTTTCTTT.